This T cell receptor (beta chain) was sequenced in a study of T cells after yellow fever vaccination (dated by TCRdb to the late 2010s). Regarding the study in general: The SMART-Seq v4 Ultra Low Input RNA kit was used to prepare libraries from fractions with low cell numbers. To follow T-cell clones before and after both primary and booster YFV17D yellow fever vaccination, bulk TCR alpha and beta repertoires underwent longitudinal sequencing. Bulk PBMC replicates and cell subsets were isolated from blood drawn at multiple timepoints before and after both primary and secondary immunization. The cohort comprised two healthy male donors, one aged 18 to 30 and one aged 30 to 40 years.

The sequencer was an Illumina NovaSeq 6000. Synthesis of TCR cDNA relied on 5'RACE template switching, a step that introduced a universal primer site along with unique molecular identifiers. Priming for cDNA synthesis came from both the TCR alpha and TCR beta constant segments. Library amplification used two PCR steps, and the second PCR step added sample barcodes and sequencing adapters. Libraries were sequenced on Illumina HiSeq 2500 (2x100 bp) or NovaSeq (2x150 bp). The source study handled its data this way. Demultiplexing of reads and collapsing into UMI consensus sequences were performed with MIGEC, and V(D)J alignment was carried out with MiXCR. Using edgeR on replicate PBMC samples, clonotypes were called vaccine-responding if FDR was below 0.01 and the log2 fold change was above 5 up to day 15. CD4 or CD8 identity was assigned to each bulk clonotype according to whether the clonotype was present at higher abundance in the sequenced CD4 repertoire or the sequenced CD8 repertoire. Using fastp trimming at Q25 and MiXCR clonotype assembly, TCRdb reanalyzed the public sequencing data and kept in-frame beta chains. All rows with the same CDR3 protein become a single entry with the most common DNA and genes. These V and J calls are TCRdb output, not the study's own analysis. A total of about 320,000 distinct CDR3 sequences appear in this sample, around 13% of them only once. The top ten clones comprise about 3% of the sample.

What the authors observed across the whole study: A small fraction of clonotypes appeared in both the CD4 and CD8 compartments, likely as a result of convergent recombination. After the booster, most clones that had expanded after primary vaccination were detected again (around 96% of CD4 and more than 85% of CD8), suggesting broad maintenance of memory. Computational filtering was needed because FACS-sorted repertoires could contain abundant contaminating clonotypes from the bulk population. Because the study included only two donors, the extent to which the findings can be generalized is limited. Compared with the primary T-cell response, the secondary T-cell response was weaker but faster, peaking on day 5 rather than day 15.

The treatment or condition label on this specimen signifies: live attenuated yellow fever vaccine strain. A standard Ficoll-Paque protocol was used to isolate PBMCs from peripheral blood. Dynabeads CD4 and CD8 positive selection kits were used to isolate CD4 and CD8 T-cell fractions. TriZol was used to extract RNA from bulk PBMCs, CD4 and CD8 fractions, and dextramer-positive and dextramer-negative fractions. The germline V gene yields SGHRS for CDR1 and YFSETQ for CDR2. Including cysteine and phenylalanine, the CDR3 has 15 amino acids. Only the CDR3 DNA is retained, 45 bases long and in frame from the first base. V was cut back by 0 bases and J by 3 bases, leaving a gap of 10 bases between them. This clonotype came up many times. The clone's antigen remains unknown. Base-call qualities are not available, and no considerably larger clone is one nucleotide away.

The TCR was taken from a young man who received the YFV17D yellow fever vaccine. Recombination connected TRBV5-1 to TRBJ2-1, and TRBD1 may be the D gene, going by 5 matching bases. Material: CD4+ T cells sorted from PBMCs, obtained 15 days after the yellow fever booster vaccination. The CDR3 is CASSLGTPIYNEQFF. The sequence in DNA is TGCGCCAGCAGCTTGGGGACACCAATCTACAATGAGCAGTTCTTC.